The source of this TCR beta chain is a study of blood T cell repertoires in COVID-19. Sequenced by immunoSEQ multiplex PCR; TCRdb stores in-frame clones only, minus some. The repertoire holds approximately 200,000 clones, around 90% seen once, with about 1.8% in the top ten. V was clipped by 3 bases and J by 2 bases; unmatched bases: 3. This CDR3 spans 14 amino acids. Germline loops: CDR1 LNHDA, CDR2 SQIVND (reference sequence). Remarks on this clone: This sample includes further DNA sequences coding for the same CDR3.

Sequencing was done on a sample of peripheral blood. The receptor's source is a man between 70 and 80 years old with acute or convalescent COVID-19. This chain joins TRBV19 and TRBJ2-7, with 8 positions matching TRBD1. CDR3 residues: CASSIGTGPYEQYF. CDR3 nucleotide sequence: TGTGCCAGTAGTATCGGGACAGGACCCTACGAGCAGTACTTC.